Presented here are 22 T cell receptor beta chains from one specimen sequenced in a study of blood T cell repertoires in COVID-19. Sequencing used immunoSEQ multiplex PCR; TCRdb keeps in-frame clones, though not all of them. Here the sample spans over 85,000 clones, 84% being singletons. Sequences were obtained from peripheral blood. These receptors were obtained from a middle-aged man with active or convalescent COVID-19.

The chain combines TRBV5-1 with TRBJ1-1, with D possibly being TRBD1 (5 bases). Trimming removed 4 bases at V and 5 bases at J, with 15 bases between. The CDR3 sequence is 14 residues long. The germline V gene encodes CDR1 SGHRS and CDR2 YFSETQ. DNA of the CDR3: TGCGCCAGCAGCCCGGGAGGGGCGGTGACTGAAGCTTTCTTT. Translation: CASSPGGAVTEAFF.

The rearrangement links TRBV2 to TRBJ2-2; D is ambiguous. Trimming took 7 bases from V and 0 from J, leaving 12 bases between them. The CDR3 is 15 amino acids. Per germline, CDR1 SNHLY and CDR2 FYNNEI. The CDR3 nucleotides read TGTGCCAGCACTGTCCAAAACTCGAACACCGGGGAGCTGTTTTTT. Translation gives CASTVQNSNTGELFF.

The rearrangement links TRBV20-1 to TRBJ2-2, with 11 positions matching TRBD1. CDR1 DFQATT and CDR2 SNEGSKA come from the germline V gene (reference sequence). CDR3 length: 15 residues. V lost 3 bases to trimming and J lost 4 bases; unmatched junction nucleotides: 4. CDR3 nucleotides: TGCAGTGCTAGTACCGGGACAGGGGGCACCGGGGAGCTGTTTTTT. Amino acid sequence: CSASTGTGGTGELFF.

V usage is TRBV6-1 and J usage is TRBJ1-1, with a tentative D call TRBD1 (5 bases). The CDR3 is 16 residues long. Germline CDR1 reads MNHNS; CDR2 reads SASEGT. V was clipped by 3 bases and J by 0 bases, with 14 bases between them. Here the CDR3 DNA reads TGTGCCAGCAGTGAGGAGTTACAGGTAATGAACACTGAAGCTTTCTTT. Protein product: CASSEELQVMNTEAFF.

The genes are TRBV4-2 and TRBJ2-3; 7 positions match TRBD1. This CDR3 spans 15 amino acids. V was pared by 2 bases and J by 5 bases, with 7 bases of the junction left unmatched. Germline loops: CDR1 LGHNA, CDR2 YNFKEQ. The DNA of the CDR3 is TGTGCCAGCAGCCAACCTGGACAGGTGGGAGATACGCAGTATTTT. Its protein is CASSQPGQVGDTQYF.

The chain joins TRBV6-5 to TRBJ2-2; D is perhaps TRBD2 (5 bases). Germline V CDR1 and CDR2: MNHEY, SVGAGI. V lost 8 bases and J 1 base, leaving 14 bases between the germline ends. The length of the CDR3 is 15 residues. The CDR3, as DNA: TGTGCCAGCTACTCGCGGGCCGAGAACACCGGGGAGCTGTTTTTT. Translating it yields CASYSRAENTGELFF.

This chain joins TRBV9 and TRBJ2-7; 8 nucleotides line up with TRBD1. The CDR3 covers 14 residues. Looked up from germline, CDR1 is SGDLS and CDR2 is YYNGEE. J gave up 3 bases and V 0 bases, and 2 bases lay outside the gene matches. As DNA, the CDR3 is TGTGCCAGCAGCGTAGCGGGGACAGGCTACGAGCAGTACTTC. Its protein is CASSVAGTGYEQYF.

The chain links TRBV20-1 to TRBJ1-2; D uncertain. Germline-derived CDR1 and CDR2 are DFQATT and SNEGSKA (reference sequence). This CDR3 spans 11 amino acids. V lost 7 bases and J 5 bases, leaving 11 bases between the germline ends. This chain's CDR3 is CSGARGYGYTF. DNA of the CDR3: TGCAGTGGAGCTCGGGGATATGGCTACACCTTC.

The rearrangement joins TRBV10-3 to TRBJ1-2, with 7 bases identical to TRBD1. CDR3 length: 15 residues. From germline, CDR1 is ENHRY and CDR2 SYGVKD. With V trimmed by 3 bases and J by 4 bases, 8 bases remained unmatched. The CDR3 spells CAISDLQGMGYGYTF. The CDR3 DNA sequence: TGTGCCATCAGTGACCTACAGGGGATGGGCTATGGCTACACCTTC.

This clone was detected only once. The chain recombines TRBV6-5 with TRBJ1-4; possibly TRBD1 for D (6 bases). Germline V gene sequence: CDR1 MNHEY, CDR2 SVGAGI. V was cut by 6 bases and J by 6 bases, with 14 bases left in between. The CDR3 is made up of 14 amino acids. CDR3 nucleotide sequence: TGTGCCAGCAGCCCGACAGGAGGTCATGAAAAACTGTTTTTT. Translated, it gives CASSPTGGHEKLFF.

This rearrangement joins TRBV6-5 to TRBJ1-2; D not certain. The V gene's germline CDR1 is MNHEY and CDR2 SVGAGI. V was shortened by 4 bases and J by 4 bases, with 19 bases between the two germline ends. The CDR3 extends over 16 amino acids. DNA for the CDR3: TGTGCCAGCAGTTCCGAAGGCTTGCAGGAGGGCTATGGCTACACCTTC. This codes for CASSSEGLQEGYGYTF.

The chain uses TRBV29-1 and TRBJ2-1; 8 bases agree with TRBD2. The CDR3 length is 14 residues. V lost 3 bases and J lost 1; bases outside the gene matches: 2. Germline V gene data show CDR1 as SQVTM and CDR2 as ANQGSEA. The CDR3 spells CSVERGASYNEQFF. The CDR3 nucleotides are TGCAGCGTTGAGCGGGGGGCATCCTACAATGAGCAGTTCTTC.

The rearrangement joins TRBV5-1 to TRBJ2-7; D may be TRBD2 (5 bases). Looked up from germline, CDR1 is SGHRS and CDR2 is YFSETQ. V lost 1 base and J 1 base, leaving 9 bases between the germline ends. The CDR3 spans 14 residues. DNA of the CDR3: TGCGCCAGCAGCTTGTCGGCGGGTTCCTACGAGCAGTACTTC. Its translation is CASSLSAGSYEQYF.

This chain joins TRBV5-1 and TRBJ1-5, with 8 positions matching TRBD1. The CDR3 runs to 15 residues. Looked up from germline, CDR1 is SGHRS and CDR2 is YFSETQ. J gave up 4 bases and V 0 bases, and 3 bases lay outside the gene matches. Written as DNA, the CDR3 is TGCGCCAGCAGCTTGGAGGGACAGGCGAATCAGCCCCAGCATTTT. It codes for CASSLEGQANQPQHF.

The chain combines TRBV7-2 with TRBJ2-3; D possibly corresponds to TRBD2 (5 bases). CDR3 size: 15 residues. Germline V gene lookup returns CDR1 SGHTA and CDR2 FQGNSA. V gave up 6 bases and J gave up 3 bases, with 16 bases separating them. The CDR3, as DNA: TGTGCCAGCAGTAATACTAGAACCTTGACAGATACGCAGTATTTT. Its protein product is CASSNTRTLTDTQYF.

This sequence joins TRBV6-5 and TRBJ1-1, with D perhaps matching TRBD1 (6 bases). Germline V gene sequence: CDR1 MNHEY, CDR2 SVGAGI. The CDR3 sequence is 15 residues long. Between the trimmed V and J ends, which lost 7 bases and 1 base, there was a span of 16 bases. CDR3 bases: TGTGCCAGCACCGAAGGGGCCAGGGGGAACACTGAAGCTTTCTTT. Translating it yields CASTEGARGNTEAFF.

This clone was recorded once. The J gene is TRBJ1-4, the V gene TRBV2; D uncertain. In germline, CDR1 is SNHLY, CDR2 FYNNEI. The length of the CDR3 is 15 residues. The V end was cut by 8 bases, the J end by 7 bases, with 20 bases between. This CDR3 reads CASRRKQSGSEKLFF. Here the CDR3 DNA reads TGTGCCAGCCGTAGGAAACAAAGCGGGAGTGAAAAACTGTTTTTT.

The rearrangement links TRBV7-2 to TRBJ1-4; 9 nucleotides align to TRBD1. Germline V lookup: CDR1 SGHTA, CDR2 FQGNSA. Germline trimming cut 3 bases from V and 5 bases from J; bases unmatched to any gene: 4. The CDR3 contains 15 residues. CDR3: CASSFGDRVNEKLFF. CDR3 sequence (DNA): TGTGCCAGCAGCTTCGGGGACAGGGTGAATGAAAAACTGTTTTTT.

The CDR3 coding sequence is TGCGCCAGCAGCTTGCCGGGTTTTCATAATTCACCCCTCCACTTT. It translates to CASSLPGFHNSPLHF. The chain couples TRBV5-1 to TRBJ1-6; no clear D. The ends were cut back, 1 base at V and 5 bases at J, with 10 bases in the middle. Germline V gene sequence: CDR1 SGHRS, CDR2 YFSETQ. The CDR3 covers 15 residues.

V is TRBV5-1 and J is TRBJ1-4; the match to TRBD1 covers 10 bases. Germline V gene data show CDR1 as SGHRS and CDR2 as YFSETQ. The CDR3 contains 16 residues. With V trimmed by 3 bases and J by 2 bases, 4 bases remained unmatched. This chain's CDR3 is CASSSGTGVTNEKLFF. The CDR3, as DNA: TGCGCCAGCAGCTCCGGGACAGGGGTGACTAATGAAAAACTGTTTTTT.

This clone occurred a few times. The rearrangement joins TRBV18 to TRBJ2-1; D might be TRBD1 (5 bases). Germline assignment: CDR1 KGHSH and CDR2 LQKENI. The V end was cut by 0 bases, the J end by 8 bases, with 14 bases between. The length of the CDR3 is 15 residues. The CDR3 nucleotides read TGTGCCAGCTCACCACCAGGGGCATGGGCCTATGAGCAGTTCTTC. Its translation is CASSPPGAWAYEQFF.

This chain uses TRBV5-6 with TRBJ1-1; D is possibly TRBD1 (5 bases). The CDR3 length is 16 residues. V was shortened by 4 bases and J by 2 bases, with 18 bases between the two germline ends. Germline V gene data show CDR1 as SGHDT and CDR2 as YYEEEE. Here the CDR3 DNA reads TGTGCCAGCAGCGCAAGGGGATGGGGTCAAAACACTGAAGCTTTCTTT. Protein sequence: CASSARGWGQNTEAFF.